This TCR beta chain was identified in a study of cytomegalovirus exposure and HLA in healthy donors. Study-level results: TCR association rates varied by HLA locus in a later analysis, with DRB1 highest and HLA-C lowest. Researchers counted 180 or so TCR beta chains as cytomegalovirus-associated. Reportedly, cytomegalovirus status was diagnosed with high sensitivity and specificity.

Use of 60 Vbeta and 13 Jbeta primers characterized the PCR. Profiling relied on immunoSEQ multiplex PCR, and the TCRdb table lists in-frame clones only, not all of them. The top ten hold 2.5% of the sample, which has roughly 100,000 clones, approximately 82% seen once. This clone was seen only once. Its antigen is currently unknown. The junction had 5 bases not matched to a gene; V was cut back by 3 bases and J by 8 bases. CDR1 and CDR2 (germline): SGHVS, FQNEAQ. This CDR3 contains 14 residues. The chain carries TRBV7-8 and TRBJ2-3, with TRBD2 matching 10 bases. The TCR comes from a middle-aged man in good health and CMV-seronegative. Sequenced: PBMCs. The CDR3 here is CASSFARLAGTQYF. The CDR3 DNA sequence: TGTGCCAGCAGCTTCGCTCGACTAGCGGGTACGCAGTATTTT.